This T cell receptor (beta chain) was identified during a study of blood T cell repertoires in COVID-19. Study overall: Material from acute and convalescent COVID-19 was sourced from the United States, Italy and Spain. The cDNA or gDNA used as material had been derived from T cells, B-cell-depleted T cells, or PBMCs.

In the study's own analysis: Reference gene primers were amplified, and this amplification served to estimate nucleated cell counts. The table came from immunoSEQ multiplex PCR; TCRdb's copy has only in-frame clones and leaves some out. V and J calls and clone size are as listed in that table; D and trimming were resolved from the DNA. The sample has about 36,000 clones, about nine tenths seen once. In germline, CDR1 is MNHEY, CDR2 SVGEGT. CDR3 length: 15 residues. V was pared by 6 bases and J by 2 bases, with 17 bases between. Sequencing used peripheral blood. The chain recombines TRBV6-2 or TRBV6-3 with TRBJ2-7; D possibly corresponds to TRBD2 (5 bases). The TCR comes from a human donor in a cohort sampled during active COVID-19. CDR3 DNA: TGTGCCAGCAGCGCACCCCTAGCAGCTACCTACGAGCAGTACTTC. Protein: CASSAPLAATYEQYF.